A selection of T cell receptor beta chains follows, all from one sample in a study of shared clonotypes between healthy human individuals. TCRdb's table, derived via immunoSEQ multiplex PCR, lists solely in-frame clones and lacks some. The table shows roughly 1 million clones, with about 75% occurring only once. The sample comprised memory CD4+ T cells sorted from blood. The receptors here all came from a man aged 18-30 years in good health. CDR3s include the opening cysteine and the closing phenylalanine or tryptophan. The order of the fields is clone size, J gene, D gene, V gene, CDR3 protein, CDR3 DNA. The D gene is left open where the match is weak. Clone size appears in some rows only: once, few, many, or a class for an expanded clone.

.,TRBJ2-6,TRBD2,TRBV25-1,CASSGGTTGANVLTF,TGTGCCAGCAGTGGGGGGACTACCGGGGCCAACGTCCTGACTTTC
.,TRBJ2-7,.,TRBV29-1,CSVGLVSSSYEQYF,TGCAGCGTTGGATTGGTCAGTTCATCCTACGAGCAGTACTTC
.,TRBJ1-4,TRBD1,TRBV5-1,CASSLIQGAGEKLFF,TGCGCCAGCAGCCTGATTCAGGGGGCGGGTGAAAAACTGTTTTTT
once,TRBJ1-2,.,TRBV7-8,CASSAPGFGLYGYTF,TGTGCCAGCAGCGCCCCAGGTTTTGGCCTCTATGGCTACACCTTC
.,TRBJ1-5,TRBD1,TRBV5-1,CASSLGTEGNQPQHF,TGCGCCAGCAGCCTGGGGACAGAGGGCAATCAGCCCCAGCATTTT
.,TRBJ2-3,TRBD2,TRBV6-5,CASSYGAGEGTDTQYF,TGTGCCAGCAGTTACGGGGCGGGGGAAGGCACAGATACGCAGTATTTT
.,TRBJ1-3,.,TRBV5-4,CASSSGGRAVSGNTIYF,TGTGCCAGCAGCTCGGGCGGCAGGGCCGTCTCTGGAAACACCATATATTTT
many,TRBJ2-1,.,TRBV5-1,CASSGRTPAEQFF,TGCGCCAGCAGCGGCAGGACTCCCGCGGAGCAGTTCTTC
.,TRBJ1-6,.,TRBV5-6,CASSVSGYNSPLHF,TGTGCCAGCAGCGTGAGTGGATATAATTCACCCCTCCACTTT
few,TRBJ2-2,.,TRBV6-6,CASRTGYTGELFF,TGTGCCAGCAGAACTGGATACACCGGGGAGCTGTTTTTT
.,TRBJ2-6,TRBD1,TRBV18,CASSRDSPSSGANVLTF,TGTGCCAGCTCCCGGGACAGTCCTTCCTCTGGGGCCAACGTCCTGACTTTC
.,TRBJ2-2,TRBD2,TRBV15,CATSRDQAGVGTGELFF,TGTGCCACCAGCAGAGATCAAGCGGGAGTAGGTACCGGGGAGCTGTTTTTT
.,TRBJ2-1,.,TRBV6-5,CASSYRVSGIEQFF,TGTGCCAGCAGTTATAGGGTTTCTGGTATCGAGCAGTTCTTC
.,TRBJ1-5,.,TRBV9,CASSASGGGGQPQHF,TGTGCCAGCAGCGCCTCGGGAGGAGGCGGTCAGCCCCAGCATTTT
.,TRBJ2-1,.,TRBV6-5,CASRLKSEQFF,TGTGCCAGCAGACTTAAAAGTGAGCAGTTCTTC
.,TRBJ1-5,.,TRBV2,CASSGGVGLNNQPQHF,TGTGCCAGCAGTGGTGGGGTGGGGTTGAATAATCAGCCCCAGCATTTT
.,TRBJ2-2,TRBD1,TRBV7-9,CASSLGTGEAGELFF,TGTGCCAGCAGCCTAGGGACAGGGGAAGCCGGGGAGCTGTTTTTT
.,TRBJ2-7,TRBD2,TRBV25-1,CASSEPLAGAYEQYF,TGTGCCAGCAGTGAGCCCTTAGCGGGAGCCTACGAGCAGTACTTC
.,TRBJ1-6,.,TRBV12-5,CASSQLHASYNSPLHF,TGTGCTAGCAGTCAGTTACACGCGTCCTATAATTCACCCCTCCACTTT
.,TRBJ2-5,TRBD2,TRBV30,CAWRRTSGGFLYQETQYF,TGTGCCTGGAGAAGGACTAGCGGGGGGTTTTTGTACCAAGAGACCCAGTACTTC
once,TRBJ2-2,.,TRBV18,CASSLTPSAVTGELFF,TGTGCCAGCTCACTGACGCCTAGCGCCGTCACCGGGGAGCTGTTTTTT
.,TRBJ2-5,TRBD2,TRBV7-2,CASSLDGRTQETQYF,TGTGCCAGCAGCTTGGACGGGAGGACCCAAGAGACCCAGTACTTC
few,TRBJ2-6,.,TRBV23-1,CASSQSCFSGANVLTF,TGCGCCAGCAGTCAATCGTGCTTCTCTGGGGCCAACGTCCTGACTTTC
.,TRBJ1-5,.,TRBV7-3,CASSLTRDQPQHF,TGTGCCAGCAGCTTAACGAGGGATCAGCCCCAGCATTTT
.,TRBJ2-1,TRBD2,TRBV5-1,CASSTGLAGGLAAEQFF,TGCGCCAGCAGCACGGGACTAGCGGGAGGGTTGGCCGCTGAGCAGTTCTTC
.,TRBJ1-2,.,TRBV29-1,CSVDTGNYGYTF,TGCAGCGTGGATACAGGGAACTATGGCTACACCTTC
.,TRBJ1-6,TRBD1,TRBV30,CAWGPQGASSPLHF,TGTGCCTGGGGCCCACAGGGGGCAAGTTCACCCCTCCACTTT
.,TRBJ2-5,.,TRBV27,CASSPTIPQETQYF,TGTGCCAGCAGTCCAACCATCCCCCAAGAGACCCAGTACTTC